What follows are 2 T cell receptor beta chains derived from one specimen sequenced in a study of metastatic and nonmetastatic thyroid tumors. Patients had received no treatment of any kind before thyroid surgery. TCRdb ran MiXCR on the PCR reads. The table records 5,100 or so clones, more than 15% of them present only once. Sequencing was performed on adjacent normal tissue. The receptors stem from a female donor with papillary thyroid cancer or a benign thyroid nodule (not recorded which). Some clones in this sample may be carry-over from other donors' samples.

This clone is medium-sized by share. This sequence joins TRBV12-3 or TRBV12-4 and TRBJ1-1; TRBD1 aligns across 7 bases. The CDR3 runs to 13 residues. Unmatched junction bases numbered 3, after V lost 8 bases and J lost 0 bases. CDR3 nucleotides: TGTGCCAGCGGGGACAGTCTGAACACTGAAGCTTTCTTT. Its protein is CASGDSLNTEAFF.

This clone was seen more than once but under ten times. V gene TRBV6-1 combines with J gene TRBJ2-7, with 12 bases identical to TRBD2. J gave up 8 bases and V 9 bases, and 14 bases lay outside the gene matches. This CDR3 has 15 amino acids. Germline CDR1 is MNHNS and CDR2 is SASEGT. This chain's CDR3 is CARSNGTSGHLQQYV. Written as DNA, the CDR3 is TGTGCCAGGAGTAACGGGACTAGCGGGCACCTCCAGCAGTACGTC.